This T cell receptor beta chain originates from a study of cytomegalovirus exposure and HLA in healthy donors. Findings of the study overall: The Asian-associated ancestry cluster reportedly had fewer N-insertions than the roughly 700-donor mean in a later analysis. Equally common other TCR beta chains were less clonally expanded than HLA-associated ones, a later analysis found.

Only a few counts were recorded for this clone. Antigen specificity is unknown. From germline, CDR1 is SGHNT and CDR2 YYREEE (reference sequence). Trimming cost V 0 bases and J 10 bases, with 13 bases left between them. CDR3 length equals 13 residues. Use of 60 Vbeta and 13 Jbeta primers characterized the PCR. This table comes from immunoSEQ multiplex PCR, and its TCRdb copy is limited to in-frame clones, with some not included. Of approximately 130,000 clones in the sample, 83% were seen once. The J gene is TRBJ1-1, the V gene TRBV5-4; D might be TRBD1 (5 bases). This clonotype was sampled from a girl aged 2-10 years in good health and CMV-seronegative. Sequenced: PBMCs. The CDR3 is CASSLGGDSGAFF. For the CDR3, the DNA is TGTGCCAGCAGCTTGGGGGGTGACAGTGGAGCTTTCTTT.